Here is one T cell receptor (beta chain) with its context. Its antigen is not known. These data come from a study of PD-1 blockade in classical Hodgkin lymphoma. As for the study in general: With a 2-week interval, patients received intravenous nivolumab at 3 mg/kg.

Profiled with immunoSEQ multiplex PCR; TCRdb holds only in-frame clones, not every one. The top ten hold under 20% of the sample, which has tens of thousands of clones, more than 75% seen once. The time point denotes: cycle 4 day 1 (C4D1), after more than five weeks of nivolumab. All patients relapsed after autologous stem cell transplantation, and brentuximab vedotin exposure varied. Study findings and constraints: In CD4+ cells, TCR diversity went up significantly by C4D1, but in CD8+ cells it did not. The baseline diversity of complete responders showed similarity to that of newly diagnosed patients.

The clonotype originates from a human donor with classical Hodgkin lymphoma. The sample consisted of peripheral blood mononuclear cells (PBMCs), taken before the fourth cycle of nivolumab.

The CDR3 loop is CASSLDRDVDYGYTF. The CDR3 region has the DNA TGTGCCAGCAGCCTCGACCGGGACGTAGACTATGGCTACACCTTC. The rearrangement uses TRBV7-2 and TRBJ1-2; a possible D gene is TRBD1 (5 bases). The CDR3 has 15 amino acids. V lost 5 bases and J 3 bases, leaving 16 bases between the germline ends. Germline V gives CDR1 SGHTA, CDR2 FQGNSA. Combining the CDR3 with reference TRBV7-2 and TRBJ1-2 gives the whole variable domain GAGVSQSPSNKVTEKGKDVELRCDPISGHTALYWYRQSLGQGLEFLIYFQGNSAPDKSGLPSDRFSAERTGGSVSTLTIQRTQQEDSAVYLCASSLDRDVDYGYTFGSGTRLTVV.